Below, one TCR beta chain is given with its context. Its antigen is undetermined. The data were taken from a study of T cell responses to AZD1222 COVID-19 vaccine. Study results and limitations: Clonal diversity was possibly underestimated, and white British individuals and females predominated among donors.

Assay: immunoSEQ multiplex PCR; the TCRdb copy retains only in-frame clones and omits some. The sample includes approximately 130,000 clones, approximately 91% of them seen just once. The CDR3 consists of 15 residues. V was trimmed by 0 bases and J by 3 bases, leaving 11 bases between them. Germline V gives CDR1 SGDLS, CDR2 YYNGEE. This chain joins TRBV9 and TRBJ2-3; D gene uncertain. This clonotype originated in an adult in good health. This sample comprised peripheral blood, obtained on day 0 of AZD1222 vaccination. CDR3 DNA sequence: TGTGCCAGCAGCGTAGTCGGATGGGAAACAGATACGCAGTATTTT. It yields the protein CASSVVGWETDTQYF. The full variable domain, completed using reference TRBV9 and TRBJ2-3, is DSGVTQTPKHLITATGQRVTLRCSPRSGDLSVYWYQQSLDQGLQFLIQYYNGEERAKGNILERFSAQQFPDLHSELNLSSLELGDSALYFCASSVVGWETDTQYFGPGTRLTVL.